The clone carrying this T cell receptor beta chain turned up a few times. This sample was included in a study of Tregs in tolerant kidney transplant recipients. Profiled with immunoSEQ multiplex PCR; TCRdb holds only in-frame clones, not every one. The sample has some 65,000 clones, around 84% seen once. CDR3 size: 15 residues. Germline V gene sequence: CDR1 MNHNS, CDR2 SASEGT. V shed 1 base and J shed 6 bases, with 13 bases lying between them. This clonotype was obtained from a human donor in good health. The rearrangement uses TRBV6-1 and TRBJ1-5; weak D call: TRBD1 (6 bases). Sequenced sample: CD4+ T cells from blood. The CDR3 bases are TGTGCCAGCAGTGAAGAGGGGCAGGGGTTTCAGCCCCAGCATTTT. Encoded protein: CASSEEGQGFQPQHF.